Listed here is a single T cell receptor beta chain. As originally analysed: Estimates of nucleated cell counts were drawn from the amplification of reference gene primers. Assay: immunoSEQ multiplex PCR; the TCRdb copy retains only in-frame clones and omits some. D and trimming were read from the DNA, whereas the V and J calls and clone size are those reported in that table. The table shows about 220,000 clones, with 83% occurring only once. This sample stems from a study of blood T cell repertoires in COVID-19. On the study more broadly: COVID-19 samples from acute and convalescent phases originated in the United States, Italy and Spain. PBMCs, B-cell-depleted T cells, or T cells were the source of the cDNA or gDNA that made up the material.

The sequence was obtained from a woman aged 45-65 years with acute or convalescent COVID-19. The sequenced material came from peripheral blood.

Here the CDR3 reads CAWRVSDEQFF. CDR3 in DNA: TGTGCCTGGAGGGTGAGCGATGAGCAGTTCTTC. The chain recombines TRBV30 with TRBJ2-1; D gene uncertain. The V gene lost 3 bases and the J gene lost 8 bases, with 8 bases spanning the gap. Germline V CDR1 and CDR2: GTSNPN, SVGIG (reference sequence). This CDR3 spans 11 amino acids.